The source of this TCR beta chain is a study of CD8 T cells in Susac syndrome. The authors reverse transcribed roughly 0.5 to 1 ug RNA with random hexamers. TCRdb redid the calling of the immunoSEQ multiplex PCR reads with MiXCR, one entry per CDR3 protein. This table holds about 80,000 distinct CDR3 sequences, 94% found once. This TCR derives from a human donor in good health. The source material was CD8+ T cells from PBMCs.

The CDR3 DNA follows: TGTGCCAGCAGCCATTCGGACGACTATGGCTACACCTTC. Its translation: CASSHSDDYGYTF. The chain has TRBV5-4 and TRBJ1-2; D is unclear. Germline V gene data show CDR1 as SGHNT and CDR2 as YYREEE (reference sequence). The CDR3 is 13 residues long. Between the trimmed V and J ends, which lost 4 bases and 3 bases, there was a span of 10 bases.